Listed here is a single T cell receptor (beta chain). In the original workflow: For nucleated cells, counts were estimated from reference gene primer amplification. Measured with immunoSEQ multiplex PCR; TCRdb has only the in-frame clones, and not every one. V and J calls and clone size are copied from that table; D and trimming were computed from the DNA. This table holds about 67,000 clones, just under 80% found once. The source of the sample is a study of blood T cell repertoires in COVID-19. Study as a whole: Spain, Italy and the United States supplied samples that represented acute and convalescent COVID-19. Nucleic acid was either cDNA or gDNA, and it came from T cells, B-cell-depleted T cells, or PBMCs.

CDR1 is SGDLS and CDR2 is YYNGEE in the germline V gene. The V gene end was trimmed by 10 bases and the J gene end by 3 bases; junction bases not matched to a gene: 8. The CDR3 is 13 residues long. V gene TRBV9 combines with J gene TRBJ2-3; 7 bases agree with TRBD2. What was sequenced was peripheral blood. The TCR originated in a woman aged 55-69 years with acute or convalescent COVID-19. CDR3 in DNA: TGTGCCGGGTCCACTAGCGAAACAGATACGCAGTATTTT. This codes for CAGSTSETDTQYF. The full variable domain, rest sourced from reference TRBV9 and TRBJ2-3, is DSGVTQTPKHLITATGQRVTLRCSPRSGDLSVYWYQQSLDQGLQFLIQYYNGEERAKGNILERFSAQQFPDLHSELNLSSLELGDSALYFCAGSTSETDTQYFGPGTRLTVL.